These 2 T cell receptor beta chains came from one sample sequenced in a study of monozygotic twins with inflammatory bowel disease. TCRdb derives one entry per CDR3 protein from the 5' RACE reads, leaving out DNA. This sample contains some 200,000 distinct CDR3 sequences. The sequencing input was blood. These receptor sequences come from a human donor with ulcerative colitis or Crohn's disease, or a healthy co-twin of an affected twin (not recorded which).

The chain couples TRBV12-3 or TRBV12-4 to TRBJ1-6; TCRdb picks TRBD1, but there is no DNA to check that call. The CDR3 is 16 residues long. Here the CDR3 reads CASSPRTGGNNSPLHF.

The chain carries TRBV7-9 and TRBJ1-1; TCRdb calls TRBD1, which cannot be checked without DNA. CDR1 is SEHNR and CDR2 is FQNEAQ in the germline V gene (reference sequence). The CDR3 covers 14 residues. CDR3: CASSKDRLNTEAFF.